This section outlines one T cell receptor (beta chain) sequence together with its context. The sample belongs to a study of blood T cell repertoires in COVID-19. Profiling relied on immunoSEQ multiplex PCR, and the TCRdb table lists in-frame clones only, not all of them. The sample carries 97,000 or so clones, more than 80% recorded once. The CDR3 runs 13 residues. Trimming took off 3 bases at V and 5 bases at J, with 9 bases between the two ends. Germline V gene sequence: CDR1 SEHNR, CDR2 FQNEAQ (reference sequence). The receptor was derived from a human donor in a cohort sampled during active COVID-19. The chain employs TRBV7-9 and TRBJ2-3, with a tentative D call TRBD2 (5 bases). The source material was peripheral blood. The CDR3 reads CASSFGGGDTQYF. CDR3 DNA: TGTGCCAGCAGCTTTGGAGGAGGAGATACGCAGTATTTT.